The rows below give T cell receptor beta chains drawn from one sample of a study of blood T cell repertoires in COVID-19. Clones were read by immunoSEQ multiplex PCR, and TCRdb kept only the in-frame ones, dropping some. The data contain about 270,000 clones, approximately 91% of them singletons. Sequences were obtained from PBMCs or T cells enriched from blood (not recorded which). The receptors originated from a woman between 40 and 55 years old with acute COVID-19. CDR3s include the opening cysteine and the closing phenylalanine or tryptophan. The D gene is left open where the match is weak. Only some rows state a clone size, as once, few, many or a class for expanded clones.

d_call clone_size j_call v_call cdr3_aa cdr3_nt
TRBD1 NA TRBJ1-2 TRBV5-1 CASSTTGGSYGYTF TGCGCCAGCAGCACGACAGGGGGCTCCTATGGCTACACCTTC
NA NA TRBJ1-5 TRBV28 CASSLTAISNQPQHF TGTGCCAGCAGCCTGACAGCAATTAGCAATCAGCCCCAGCATTTT
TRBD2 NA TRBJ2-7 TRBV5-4 CASSDGGDSYEQYF TGTGCCAGCAGCGATGGGGGGGACTCCTACGAGCAGTACTTC
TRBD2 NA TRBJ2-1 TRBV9 CASSVDGRGSYNEQFF TGTGCCAGCAGCGTAGACGGGAGGGGCTCCTACAATGAGCAGTTCTTC
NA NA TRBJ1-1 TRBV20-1 CSAWAIKGAFF TGCAGTGCTTGGGCAATAAAGGGGGCTTTCTTT
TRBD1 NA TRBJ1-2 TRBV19 CASSTTGRGYTF TGTGCCAGTAGCACGACAGGGCGGGGCTACACCTTC
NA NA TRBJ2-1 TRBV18 CASSPVPQNNEQFF TGTGCCAGCTCACCGGTTCCGCAGAACAATGAGCAGTTCTTC
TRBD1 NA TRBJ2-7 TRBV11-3 CASSPGQGSYEQYF TGTGCCAGCAGTCCGGGACAGGGGTCCTACGAGCAGTACTTC
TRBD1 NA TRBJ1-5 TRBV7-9 CASSLTGLDNQPQHF TGTGCCAGCAGCCTGACAGGGCTGGACAATCAGCCCCAGCATTTT
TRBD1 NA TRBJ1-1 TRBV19 CASSPGDRGRGTEAFF TGTGCCAGTAGTCCTGGGGACAGGGGGCGAGGAACTGAAGCTTTCTTT
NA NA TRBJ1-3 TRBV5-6 CASSLTGNGNTIYF TGTGCCAGCAGCTTGACAGGGAACGGGAACACCATATATTTT
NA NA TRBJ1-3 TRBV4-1 CASSQGFRGRGNTIYF TGCGCCAGCAGCCAAGGTTTCAGGGGCCGTGGAAACACCATATATTTT
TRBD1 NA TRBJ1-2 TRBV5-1 CASSVYRGGYGYTF TGCGCCAGCAGCGTCTACAGGGGCGGGTATGGCTACACCTTC
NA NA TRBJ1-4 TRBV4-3 CASSQDYNSFNEKLFF TGCGCCAGCAGCCAAGATTACAACAGTTTTAATGAAAAACTGTTTTTT
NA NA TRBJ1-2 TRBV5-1 CASSLEALRTGGYTF TGCGCCAGCAGCTTGGAAGCGTTACGAACGGGGGGCTACACCTTC
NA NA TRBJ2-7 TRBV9 CASSVGTDVGEQYF TGTGCCAGCAGCGTAGGCACAGACGTTGGCGAGCAGTACTTC
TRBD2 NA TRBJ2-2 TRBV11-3 CASSLAGLAGGLITGELFF TGTGCCAGCAGCTTAGCCGGACTAGCGGGAGGGCTTATCACCGGGGAGCTGTTTTTT
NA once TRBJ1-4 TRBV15 CATSRDSDLNEKLFF TGTGCCACCAGCAGAGACAGCGACCTTAATGAAAAACTGTTTTTT
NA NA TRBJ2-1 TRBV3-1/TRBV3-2 CASSQDLGQVVLNEQFF TGTGCCAGCAGCCAAGATCTCGGCCAGGTAGTTCTCAATGAGCAGTTCTTC
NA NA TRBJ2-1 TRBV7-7 CASSVGQYNEQFF TGTGCTAGCAGCGTCGGACAGTACAATGAGCAGTTCTTC
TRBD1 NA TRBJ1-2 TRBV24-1 CATSDRDRGFYGYTF TGTGCCACCAGTGATCGGGACAGAGGATTCTATGGCTACACCTTC
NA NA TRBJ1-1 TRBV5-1 CASSFGGGGNTEAFF TGCGCCAGCAGCTTCGGGGGAGGCGGGAACACTGAAGCTTTCTTT
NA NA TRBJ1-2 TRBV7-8 CASSLPLGAGDNYGYTF TGTGCCAGCAGCTTACCGTTAGGGGCAGGGGATAACTATGGCTACACCTTC
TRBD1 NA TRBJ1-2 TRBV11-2 CASSFTGGAIDGYTF TGTGCCAGCAGCTTCACAGGGGGCGCGATCGATGGCTACACCTTC
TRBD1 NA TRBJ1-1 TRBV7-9 CASSPLQGRRRLNTEAFF TGTGCCAGCAGCCCCCTACAGGGGAGAAGGCGGTTGAACACTGAAGCTTTCTTT
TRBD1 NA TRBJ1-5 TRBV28 CASTSGTGRNQPQHF TGTGCCAGCACCTCCGGGACAGGGAGGAATCAGCCCCAGCATTTT
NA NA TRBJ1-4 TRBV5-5 CASSLSTPMNNEKLFF TGTGCCAGCAGCTTGTCTACCCCAATGAACAATGAAAAACTGTTTTTT
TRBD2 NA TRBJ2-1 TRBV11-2 CASSLESRTSGTFYNEQFF TGTGCCAGCAGCTTAGAGTCCAGGACTAGCGGCACCTTCTACAATGAGCAGTTCTTC
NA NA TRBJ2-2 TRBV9 CASSDSQGWIGELFF TGTGCCAGCAGCGATAGTCAGGGTTGGATCGGGGAGCTGTTTTTT
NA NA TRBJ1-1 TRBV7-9 CASSFVRSTSNTEAFF TGTGCCAGCAGCTTCGTCAGGTCAACAAGTAACACTGAAGCTTTCTTT
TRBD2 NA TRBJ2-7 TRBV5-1 CASSTRTSGGKYSYEQYF TGCGCCAGCAGCACCAGGACTAGCGGGGGGAAATACTCCTACGAGCAGTACTTC
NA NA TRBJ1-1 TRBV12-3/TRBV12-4 CASSLSGTEAFF TGTGCCAGCAGTTTGTCGGGGACTGAAGCTTTCTTT
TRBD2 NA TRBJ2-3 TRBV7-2 CASSLGGLAATDTQYF TGTGCCAGCAGCTTAGGGGGACTAGCGGCCACAGATACGCAGTATTTT
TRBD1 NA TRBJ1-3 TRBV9 CASSVGDSGNTIYF TGTGCCAGCAGCGTGGGGGACAGCGGAAACACCATATATTTT
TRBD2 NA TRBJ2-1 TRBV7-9 CASSPPFRGGNEQFF TGTGCCAGCAGCCCTCCGTTCCGGGGGGGCAATGAGCAGTTCTTC
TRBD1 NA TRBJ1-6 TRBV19 CASSARDRTNSPLHF TGTGCCAGTAGTGCCCGGGACAGGACCAATTCACCCCTCCACTTT
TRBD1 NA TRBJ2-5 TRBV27 CASSPVDRGGETQYF TGTGCCAGCAGCCCCGTCGACAGGGGTGGGGAGACCCAGTACTTC
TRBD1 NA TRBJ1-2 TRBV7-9 CASSSPTGNGYTF TGTGCCAGCAGCTCTCCGACAGGGAATGGCTACACCTTC
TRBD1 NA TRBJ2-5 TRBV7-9 CASSLAGQGGLRETQYF TGTGCCAGCAGCTTAGCGGGACAGGGAGGCCTGAGGGAGACCCAGTACTTC
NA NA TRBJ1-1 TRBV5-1 CASSLSITLNTEAFF TGCGCCAGCAGCTTGTCAATCACTCTGAACACTGAAGCTTTCTTT
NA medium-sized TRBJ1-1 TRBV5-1 CASSLAGGRTKTEAFF TGCGCCAGCAGCTTGGCCGGGGGGCGGACAAAGACTGAAGCTTTCTTT
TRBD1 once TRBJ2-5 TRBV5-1 CASSVGGTGGQETQYF TGCGCCAGCAGCGTGGGAGGGACAGGGGGACAAGAGACCCAGTACTTC
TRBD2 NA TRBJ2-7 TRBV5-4 CASSQGGTSGSYEQYF TGTGCCAGCAGCCAGGGCGGGACTAGCGGAAGCTACGAGCAGTACTTC
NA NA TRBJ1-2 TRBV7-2 CASRLTKNYGYTF TGTGCCAGCAGGCTTACAAAAAACTATGGCTACACCTTC
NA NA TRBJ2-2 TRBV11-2 CASSPRGGELFF TGTGCCAGCAGCCCTCGGGGCGGGGAGCTGTTTTTT
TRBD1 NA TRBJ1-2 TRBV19 CASSARLTGEGYTF TGTGCCAGTAGTGCGCGGCTGACAGGGGAAGGCTACACCTTC
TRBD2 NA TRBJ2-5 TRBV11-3 CASSSWTSGGETQYF TGTGCCAGCAGCTCCTGGACTAGCGGCGGAGAGACCCAGTACTTC
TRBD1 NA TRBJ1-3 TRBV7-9 CASSEGQGARGNTIYF TGTGCCAGCAGCGAGGGGCAGGGGGCGCGGGGAAACACCATATATTTT
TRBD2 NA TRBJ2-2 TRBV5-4 CASSLGAGANTGELFF TGTGCCAGCAGCTTGGGAGCGGGGGCGAACACCGGGGAGCTGTTTTTT
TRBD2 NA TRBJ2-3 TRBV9 CASSVGTSGYTDTQYF TGTGCCAGCAGCGTAGGGACTAGCGGTTACACAGATACGCAGTATTTT
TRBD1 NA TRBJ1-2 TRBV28 CASSLNVGTGHGYTF TGTGCCAGCAGTTTAAATGTAGGGACAGGGCATGGCTACACCTTC
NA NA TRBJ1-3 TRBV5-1 CASSLASGSGNTIYF TGCGCCAGCAGCTTGGCCTCGGGCTCTGGAAACACCATATATTTT
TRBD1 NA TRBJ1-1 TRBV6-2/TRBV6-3 CASSYTGQSSEAFF TGTGCCAGCAGTTACACGGGACAGAGTTCTGAAGCTTTCTTT
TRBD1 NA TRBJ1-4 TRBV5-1 CASSGGTGHNEKLFF TGCGCCAGCAGCGGCGGGACAGGTCATAATGAAAAACTGTTTTTT
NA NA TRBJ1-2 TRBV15 CATSRDLTGYGYTF TGTGCCACCAGCAGAGATTTGACAGGCTATGGCTACACCTTC